The source of this T cell receptor (beta chain) is a study of T cells expressing NK-cell markers (dated by TCRdb to about 2020). About the investigation overall: TCR beta-chain repertoires were profiled in sorted CD3+CD56+NKG2C+, CD3+CD56+NKG2C- and CD3+CD56-NKG2C+ T-cell subsets from about 8 donors. The libraries were sequenced on Illumina HiSeq 2000/2500, MiSeq or NextSeq, producing 2 x 150 bp reads. Seven of the eight sequenced donors were HCMV-seropositive and one was HCMV-seronegative. The study sequenced eight donors, all healthy volunteers chosen at random: three men and five women. Broad study findings and their caveats: In about 6 donors, the dominant CD3+CD56+NKG2C+ clonotypes were found to rank among the top 10 CD8+ clonotypes and to make up about 1.0-7.5% of CD8+ T cells. Those dominant clonotypes were again the most abundant among CD3+CD56-NKG2C+ cells in several donors, at roughly 25-60.1%. Whether the expanded NKG2C-expressing T cell clones were specific for HCMV antigens remained unclear.

A commercial ELISA kit detecting HCMV-specific IgG in serum was used to determine HCMV serostatus. Peripheral blood mononuclear cells were isolated from blood by Ficoll density gradient centrifugation. Notes on this clonotype: Its antigen is still unknown.

Counted from cysteine to phenylalanine, this CDR3 has 13 amino acids. DNA was not recorded. For sequencing, an Illumina HiSeq 2000 was employed. TCR beta cDNA libraries were prepared using 5'RACE template switching, which introduced a universal primer site and unique molecular identifiers. cDNA synthesis was primed from the TCR beta constant segment and was followed by two successive PCR amplification steps. For the original study's pipeline: MIGEC was used to demultiplex reads and group reads by UMI, and MiTCR was used to assemble and quantify clonotypes. To remove erroneous sequences, TCR cDNA sequences were retained only when supported by two or more reads. Downstream repertoire analysis used the tcR package, and clonotypes were matched across fractions by CDR3 nucleotide sequence plus V segment. VDJmatch was used to annotate antigen specificity against VDJdb, with one amino acid substitution in CDR3 allowed. Once TCRdb had reprocessed the reads, it stored one entry per CDR3 protein sequence and supplied no DNA. TCRdb's processing, not the authors' own work, is the source of the V and J calls. The table kept for this sample lists 400,000 to 450,000 distinct CDR3 sequences. 7.3% of the sample lies in the top ten.

The clonotype originates from a woman aged 18 to 75 in good health. Sequencing was performed on blood T cells: a sorted CD56 or NKG2C T cell subset, CD4+ or CD8+ T cells, or bulk PBMC T cells (not recorded which). The rearrangement combines TRBV12-3 or TRBV12-4 with TRBJ2-5; TCRdb outputs TRBD1, but without DNA this stays unchecked. The CDR3 protein is CASSFPGAETQYF.